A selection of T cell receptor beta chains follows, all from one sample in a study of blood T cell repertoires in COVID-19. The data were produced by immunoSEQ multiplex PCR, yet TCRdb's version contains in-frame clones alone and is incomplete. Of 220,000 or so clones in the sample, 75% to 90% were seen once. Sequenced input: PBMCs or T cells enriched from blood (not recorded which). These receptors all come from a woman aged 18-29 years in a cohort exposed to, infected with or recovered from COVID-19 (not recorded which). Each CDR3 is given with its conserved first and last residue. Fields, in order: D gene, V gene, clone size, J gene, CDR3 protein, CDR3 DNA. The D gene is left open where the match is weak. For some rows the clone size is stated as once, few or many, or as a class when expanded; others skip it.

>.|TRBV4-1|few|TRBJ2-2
CASSQDGQGNAGELFF
TGCGCCAGCAGCCAAGATGGGCAGGGTAACGCCGGGGAGCTGTTTTTT
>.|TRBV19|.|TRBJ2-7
CASSIDNEAYEQYF
TGTGCCAGTAGTATAGATAATGAGGCCTACGAGCAGTACTTC
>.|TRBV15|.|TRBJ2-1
CATSRGEGDDNEQFF
TGTGCCACCAGCAGAGGGGAGGGGGACGACAATGAGCAGTTCTTC
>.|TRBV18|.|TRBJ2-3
CASSPPPTGFETDTQYF
TGTGCCAGCTCACCACCCCCAACAGGGTTCGAGACAGATACGCAGTATTTT
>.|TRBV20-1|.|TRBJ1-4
CSARGPEKLFF
TGCAGTGCTAGGGGCCCTGAAAAACTGTTTTTT
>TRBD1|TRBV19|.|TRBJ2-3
CASSARPGQGADTQYF
TGTGCCAGTAGTGCACGTCCTGGACAGGGAGCAGATACGCAGTATTTT
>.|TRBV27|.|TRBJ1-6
CASSLTLRGSPLHF
TGTGCCAGCAGTTTAACTCTCCGCGGGTCACCCCTCCACTTT
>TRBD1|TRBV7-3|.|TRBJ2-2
CASSLTFNGQGGTGELFF
TGTGCCAGCAGCTTAACGTTTAATGGACAGGGAGGAACCGGGGAGCTGTTTTTT
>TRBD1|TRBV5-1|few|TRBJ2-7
CASSWGQPYEQYF
TGCGCCAGCAGCTGGGGACAGCCCTACGAGCAGTACTTC
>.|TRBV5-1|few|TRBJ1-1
CASSLDALNTEAFF
TGCGCCAGCAGCTTGGACGCGTTGAACACTGAAGCTTTCTTT
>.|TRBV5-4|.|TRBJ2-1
CASSLDSFEQFF
TGTGCCAGCAGCTTGGACTCCTTCGAGCAGTTCTTC
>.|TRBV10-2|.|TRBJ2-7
CASHDTYEQYF
TGCGCCAGCCACGACACCTACGAGCAGTACTTC
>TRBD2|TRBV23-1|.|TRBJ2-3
CASSHSEGTTYTDTQYF
TGCGCCAGCAGTCACTCCGAGGGGACTACCTACACAGATACGCAGTATTTT
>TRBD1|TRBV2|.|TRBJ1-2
CASSLTGVYGYTF
TGTGCCAGCAGTTTGACAGGGGTCTATGGCTACACCTTC
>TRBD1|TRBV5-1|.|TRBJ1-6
CASSQGQGNSPLHF
TGCGCCAGCAGCCAGGGACAGGGTAATTCACCCCTCCACTTT
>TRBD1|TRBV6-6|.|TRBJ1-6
CASSNDRGQGNSPLHF
TGTGCCAGCAGTAACGACAGGGGGCAGGGAAATTCACCCCTCCACTTT
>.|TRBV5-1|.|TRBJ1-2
CASSLAGPTDLLEGYTF
TGCGCCAGCAGCTTGGCCGGGCCAACCGACTTACTAGAAGGCTACACCTTC
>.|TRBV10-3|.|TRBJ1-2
CAISESGQGNYGYTF
TGTGCCATCAGTGAGTCAGGTCAGGGCAACTATGGCTACACCTTC
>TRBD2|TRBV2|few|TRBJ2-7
CASSAGTSGYEQYF
TGTGCCAGCAGCGCCGGGACTAGCGGCTACGAGCAGTACTTC
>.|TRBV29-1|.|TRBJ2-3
CSVGREGTDTQYF
TGCAGCGTTGGCAGGGAAGGAACAGATACGCAGTATTTT
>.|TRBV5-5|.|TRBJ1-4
CASSLGTGTPNRLFF
TGTGCCAGCAGCTTGGGGACCGGGACTCCAAACCGACTGTTTTTT
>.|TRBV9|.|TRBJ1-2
CASSLIQGRGDYGYTF
TGTGCCAGCAGCTTGATACAGGGACGAGGGGACTATGGCTACACCTTC
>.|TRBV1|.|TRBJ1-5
CTSSQDGWDREYQPQHF
TGCACCAGCAGCCAAGATGGGTGGGACAGGGAATATCAGCCCCAGCATTTT
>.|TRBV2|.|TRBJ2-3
CASSAGTQYF
TGTGCCAGCAGTGCAGGGACGCAGTATTTT
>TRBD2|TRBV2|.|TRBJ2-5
CASSQRLAGGEETQYF
TGTGCCAGCAGTCAGAGACTAGCGGGAGGGGAGGAGACCCAGTACTTC
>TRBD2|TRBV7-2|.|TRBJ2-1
CASSPRTSYNEQFF
TGTGCCAGCAGCCCTCGGACTAGCTACAATGAGCAGTTCTTC
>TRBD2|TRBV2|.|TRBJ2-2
CASSVGGITGELFF
TGTGCCAGCAGTGTCGGGGGGATCACCGGGGAGCTGTTTTTT
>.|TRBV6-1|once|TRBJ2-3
CASSEALRDGGRGTQYF
TGTGCCAGCAGTGAAGCGCTTCGGGACGGGGGTAGGGGCACGCAGTATTTT
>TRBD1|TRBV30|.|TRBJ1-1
CAWSSPGTGPTTEAFF
TGTGCCTGGAGTAGTCCCGGGACAGGGCCAACAACTGAAGCTTTCTTT
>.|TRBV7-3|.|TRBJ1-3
CASSTGLAGNTIYF
TGTGCCAGCTCCACAGGGTTAGCTGGAAACACCATATATTTT